The clone carrying this T cell receptor (beta chain) was picked up a small number of times. Antigen unknown. V gave up 8 bases and J gave up 4 bases, with 20 bases separating them. The CDR3 runs to 15 residues. These data come from a study of molecular identifiers for immune sequencing clone quantification. Findings of the study overall: Reports indicate spiked Jurkat TCR RNA from one cell could be found among around 970,000 naive cells. Barcodes shared by identical TCR molecules could lead to underestimated sizes of highly expanded clones.

TCRdb used MiXCR to reprocess the PCR reads, holding one entry per CDR3 protein. Seen here are 45,000 to 60,000 distinct CDR3 sequences, roughly 38% observed once, and the top ten hold 3.8%. Sequenced sample: naive CD8+ T cells from blood, with Jurkat cell RNA spiked in. Subset given: FACS-sorted CD8+CD4-CCR7+CD45RA+ naive T cells. This TCR was recovered from a human donor in good health. Some libraries in this study had Jurkat cell RNA spiked in. The genes are TRBV5-3 and TRBJ2-3, with D perhaps TRBD1 (6 bases). TRBV5-3 counts as an open reading frame of uncertain function. CDR3 residues: CASSPTTGSADTQYF. CDR3 bases: TGTGCCAGCAGCCCGACTACAGGGTCCGCAGATACGCAGTATTTT.